This T cell receptor beta chain derives from a study of response to subunit inactivated influenza vaccine. This clonotype was counted between two and nine times. Antigen: not known. TCRdb reprocessed the RT-PCR reads with MiXCR, giving one entry per CDR3 protein. The profile shows around 650,000 distinct CDR3 sequences, 15% to 18% of them singletons. Study-wide results and caveats: The authors proposed limited new T cell recruitment per seasonal influenza vaccination.

This sequence originates from a man aged 50 to 60 who received an inactivated influenza vaccine. Sequences were derived from PBMCs from blood, sampled 12 days after vaccination.

CDR3 loop: CASSPERGRSNQPQHF. CDR3 nucleotide sequence: TGTGCCAGCAGCCCCGAGCGGGGGAGAAGCAATCAGCCCCAGCATTTT. V and J are TRBV11-2 and TRBJ1-5, with D tentatively TRBD1 (5 bases). This CDR3 contains 16 residues. Germline V gene lookup returns CDR1 SGHAT and CDR2 FQNNGV. Trimming cost V 5 bases and J 1 base, with 15 bases left between them.